One T cell receptor beta chain is described in this entry. The data were obtained in a study of blood T cell repertoires in COVID-19. Germline CDR1 and CDR2: SEHNR and FQNEAQ (reference sequence). With 2 bases clipped from V and 6 bases from J, the junction kept 4 bases outside the gene matches. The CDR3 is 13 amino acids. This table comes from immunoSEQ multiplex PCR, and its TCRdb copy is limited to in-frame clones, with some not included. The table has 110,000 or so clones, roughly nine tenths seen once. The V and J genes are TRBV7-9 and TRBJ2-7; 7 bases map to TRBD2. What was sequenced was peripheral blood. The clonotype comes from a man between 65 and 80 years old who had recovered from COVID-19. The CDR3 nucleotides are TGTGCCAGCAGCTTATCGGGAGGCGGCGAGCAGTACTTC. As protein: CASSLSGGGEQYF. Full variable domain (remainder filled in from reference TRBV7-9 and TRBJ2-7): DTGVSQNPRHKITKRGQNVTFRCDPISEHNRLYWYRQTLGQGPEFLTYFQNEAQLEKSRLLSDRFSAERPKGSFSTLEIQRTEQGDSAMYLCASSLSGGGEQYFGPGTRLTVT.